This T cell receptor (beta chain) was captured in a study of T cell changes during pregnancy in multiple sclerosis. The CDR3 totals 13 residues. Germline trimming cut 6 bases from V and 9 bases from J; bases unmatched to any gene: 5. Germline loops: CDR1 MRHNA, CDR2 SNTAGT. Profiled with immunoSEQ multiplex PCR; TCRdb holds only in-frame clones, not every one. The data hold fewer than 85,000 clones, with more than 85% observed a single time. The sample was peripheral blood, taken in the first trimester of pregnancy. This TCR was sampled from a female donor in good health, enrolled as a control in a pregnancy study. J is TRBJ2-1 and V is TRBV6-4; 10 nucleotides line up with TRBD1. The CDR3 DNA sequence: TGTGCCAGCAGCGAAGGACAGGGGGGTGAGCAGTTCTTC. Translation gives CASSEGQGGEQFF.